This TCR beta chain was sequenced for a study of T cell responses to AZD1222 COVID-19 vaccine (dated by TCRdb to the early 2020s). As for the study more broadly: Because spike-specific TCR depth and breadth did not differ between the two schedules, AZD1222 recipients who got a second dose at roughly 4 weeks were pooled with those who got a second dose at roughly 12 weeks. A total of over 230 trial participants underwent TCR sequencing, of whom approximately 210 received two doses of AZD1222 and 26 received two doses of the MenACWY control vaccine. Trial participants were enrolled by age into subgroups of 18-55, 56-69 and 70-plus years, and around 150, 28 and 57 TCR-sequenced participants, respectively, were included in these subgroups.

For CDR1 and CDR2, the germline V gene (reference sequence) lists SEHNR and FQNEAQ. From the cysteine through the phenylalanine, the CDR3 covers 17 amino acids. Only the CDR3 DNA stays, 51 bases, in frame from base 1. Trimming takes 4 bases off V and 8 bases off J; junction bases not matched to a gene: 14. In the case of this clone: The antigen it binds to is not known. Base qualities are not provided; no much larger clone lies one nucleotide away.

General conclusions and limits of the study: Conclusions about previously exposed vaccinees are limited, since just 5 to 7 AZD1222 recipients were seropositive for SARS-CoV-2 at baseline. Most participants were white British and females outnumbered males, and the authors suggested that clonal diversity may have been underestimated. CD4 TCRs associated with the vaccine covered the entire spike protein, and the dominant responses were in regions 160-218 and 743-854. Because no day 14 peak-response samples were available, repertoires were characterized only after the peak T cell response. The 56-69-year group was small, and its depth increase did not reach significance, likely because of low power. After two AZD1222 doses, spike-specific TCR breadth and depth were significantly higher than at day 0 and than in MenACWY recipients. Reportedly, almost half of the unique spike-specific TCRs recognized epitopes lying outside the regions that are mutated in the B.1.351 and B.1.1.7 variants.

The label giving this sample's time point can be read as: baseline before first vaccination. The vaccinee samples were drawn from two UK trials, COV001 and COV002, one of which was a single-blind randomized controlled phase 2/3 trial testing AZD1222 (ChAdOx1 nCoV-19) in healthy adults. For TCRbeta chain sequencing, PBMC samples from trial participants were taken at day 0 and at day 28 after the second dose. The CDR3 regions of human TCRbeta chains were analyzed by immunosequencing. The paper's data handling went like this. Repertoire TCRs were matched against a reference library of SARS-CoV-2-specific TCRs generated with the MIRA antigen-specificity platform. Breadth was defined as the fraction of unique TCRs that were SARS-CoV-2-associated. Depth was defined as the fraction of total T cells that were SARS-CoV-2-associated. Using the MIRA data, each spike-specific TCR was assigned both to the spike region to which the TCR was reactive and to a CD4 or CD8 class. Log10-transformed breadth and depth values were compared by one-way ANOVA with Sidak's multiple comparisons tests. Sourced from immuneACCESS, this table was stored by TCRdb with only in-frame sequences that have V and J called. A share of the clones is absent; for the studies checked, an unresolved V gene accounts for under half, and the remainder has no known explanation. Clonal size and the V and J genes are those of that table, whereas D and trimming came from the DNA. For this sample there are over 110,000 clones; 80% to 90% appear just once. The ten largest clones take up 1.6% of the sample.

This clonotype was sampled from an adult in good health. The sequenced sample was peripheral blood, obtained on day 0 of AZD1222 vaccination. The chain employs TRBV7-9 and TRBJ2-1, and 10 junctional nucleotides match TRBD1. The CDR3: CASSYPRLGQGGHEQFF. The nucleotide sequence is TGTGCCAGCAGCTACCCGAGATTAGGACAGGGGGGGCATGAGCAGTTCTTC.